These 26 T cell receptor beta chains came from one sample sequenced in a study of blood T cell repertoires in COVID-19 (TCRdb year 2020). Libraries were prepared through the immunoSEQ multiplex PCR assay. TCRdb holds this immuneACCESS table with in-frame rearrangements only. Some clones are missing; in checked studies, unresolved V genes explain under half, and the rest has no known cause. For this sample there are about 170,000 clones; roughly 90% appear just once. 4.8% of the sample is in the top ten clones. Sequences were obtained from peripheral blood. Receptors originate from a young man with COVID-19, enrolled during active disease.

This chain joins TRBV5-4 and TRBJ2-1; TRBD2 aligns across 7 bases. V dropped 2 bases and J dropped 10; count of bases not matched to a gene: 6. CDR1 SGHNT and CDR2 YYREEE come from the germline V gene (reference sequence). The CDR3 sequence is 13 residues long. DNA for the CDR3: TGTGCCAGCAGCTTACAGCGGGGAGACGAGCAGTTCTTC. Residues: CASSLQRGDEQFF.

The V and J genes are TRBV7-9 and TRBJ1-3, with TRBD1 identical over 7 bases. J lost 4 bases, V lost 5 bases, and 14 bases had no gene match. The CDR3 consists of 17 residues. CDR1 is SEHNR and CDR2 is FQNEAQ in the germline V gene (reference sequence). CDR3 region: CASSHDRDLWSGNTIYF. In nucleotides, the CDR3 is TGTGCCAGCAGCCACGACAGGGATCTGTGGTCGGGAAACACCATATATTTT. Based on the CDR3 plus reference TRBV7-9 and TRBJ1-3, the full variable domain is DTGVSQNPRHKITKRGQNVTFRCDPISEHNRLYWYRQTLGQGPEFLTYFQNEAQLEKSRLLSDRFSAERPKGSFSTLEIQRTEQGDSAMYLCASSHDRDLWSGNTIYFGEGSWLTVV.

The table lists this clone with a count of one. The chain uses TRBV6-1 and TRBJ2-7; the match to TRBD1 covers 8 bases. Germline V lookup: CDR1 MNHNS, CDR2 SASEGT. The CDR3 spans 14 residues. The J segment lost 1 base and the V segment lost 3 bases, leaving 2 bases of the junction unmatched. CDR3 loop: CASSDRDRSYEQYF. CDR3 sequence (DNA): TGTGCCAGCAGTGACCGGGACAGGTCCTACGAGCAGTACTTC.

The chain is built from TRBV28 and TRBJ2-3, with D perhaps matching TRBD2 (6 bases). The CDR3 extends over 15 amino acids. Trimming removed 3 bases at V and 6 bases at J, with 16 bases between. Germline assignment: CDR1 MDHEN and CDR2 SYDVKM. The DNA of the CDR3 is TGTGCCAGCAGTTTCGGTAGCGGAGCCAGGGATACGCAGTATTTT. Its translation is CASSFGSGARDTQYF.

The chain employs TRBV7-2 and TRBJ1-5; no clear D gene. CDR3 length equals 15 residues. V lost 5 bases and J lost 0, with 11 bases in between. Germline V gene lookup returns CDR1 SGHTA and CDR2 FQGNSA. The CDR3 DNA reads TGTGCCAGCAGCCGGACTTTGGATAGCAATCAGCCCCAGCATTTT. Translated, it gives CASSRTLDSNQPQHF.

This clone is large by share. The J gene is TRBJ2-3, the V gene TRBV5-1; 9 bases agree with TRBD2. The CDR3 loop spans 17 amino acids. V was pared by 4 bases and J by 6 bases, with 15 bases of the junction left unmatched. Germline values: CDR1 SGHRS, CDR2 YFSETQ. For the CDR3, the DNA is TGCGCCAGCAGCCTTAGACTCGCGGGAGGGGATAGGGATACGCAGTATTTT. Translating gives CASSLRLAGGDRDTQYF.

The chain has TRBV18 and TRBJ2-7; TRBD1 matches at 9 bases. The CDR3 sequence is 13 residues long. Trimming removed 2 bases from V and 6 bases from J; junction bases left unmatched: 2. CDR1 is KGHSH and CDR2 is LQKENI in the germline V gene. CDR3 amino acids: CASSPGTGSEQYF. In DNA form, the CDR3 reads TGTGCCAGCTCACCAGGGACAGGGAGCGAGCAGTACTTC.

V gene TRBV7-8 combines with J gene TRBJ2-7; possible D gene TRBD2, 6 bases. Trimming removed 5 bases from V and 6 bases from J, with 17 bases in between. The length of the CDR3 is 14 residues. CDR1 is SGHVS and CDR2 is FQNEAQ in the germline V gene. CDR3: CASSPPGLSTEQYF. In nucleotides, the CDR3 is TGTGCCAGCAGCCCCCCGGGACTGTCAACCGAGCAGTACTTC.

The CDR3 spells CASSDSGGRGYTF. CDR3 nucleotides: TGTGCCAGCAGTGACTCAGGGGGTCGGGGCTACACCTTC. The chain couples TRBV6-4 to TRBJ1-2, with TRBD1 as a possible D gene (6 bases). This CDR3 comprises 13 residues. V dropped 0 bases and J dropped 8 bases, with 10 bases sitting between them. Germline V lookup: CDR1 MRHNA, CDR2 SNTAGT.

The chain couples TRBV12-3 or TRBV12-4 to TRBJ2-7; the match to TRBD1 covers 7 bases. This CDR3 has 13 residues. The V gene end was trimmed by 2 bases and the J gene end by 4 bases; junction bases not matched to a gene: 2. CDR3 DNA sequence: TGTGCCAGCAGTTTAACAGGGGTGTACGAGCAGTACTTC. Translated, it gives CASSLTGVYEQYF.

The V call is TRBV6-1, the J call TRBJ1-2; TRBD1 might be the D (6 bases). Trimming took off 2 bases at V and 0 bases at J, with 13 bases between the two ends. This CDR3 spans 16 amino acids. Germline V gives CDR1 MNHNS, CDR2 SASEGT. The CDR3 region is CASSEKGGQANYGYTF. The CDR3 nucleotides read TGTGCCAGCAGTGAAAAAGGGGGACAAGCTAACTATGGCTACACCTTC.

DNA for the CDR3: TGTGCCGCTGACACCCGCCACGGAAAGACCCAGTACTTC. It specifies CAADTRHGKTQYF. This chain connects TRBV2 to TRBJ2-5, with D uncertain. The V end was cut by 11 bases, the J end by 6 bases, with 19 bases between. The CDR3 has 13 residues. The germline V gene has CDR1 SNHLY and CDR2 FYNNEI.

The rearrangement joins TRBV15 to TRBJ2-4; TRBD1 aligns across 7 bases. The CDR3 covers 14 residues. With 3 bases clipped from V and 8 bases from J, the junction kept 7 bases outside the gene matches. CDR1 is LNHNV and CDR2 is YYDKDF in the germline V gene (reference sequence). The DNA for the CDR3 is TGTGCCACCAGCAGGGGACAGCCTGGGGACATTCAGTACTTC. The encoded protein is CATSRGQPGDIQYF.

The chain has TRBV5-1 and TRBJ2-7; 8 bases match TRBD1. The trim removed 0 bases at V and 3 bases at J, leaving 5 bases unmatched. The CDR3 covers 15 residues. The germline V gene has CDR1 SGHRS and CDR2 YFSETQ. The CDR3 DNA is TGCGCCAGCAGCTTGGCTGCAGGGGGCTTCTACGAGCAGTACTTC. Amino acids: CASSLAAGGFYEQYF. Supplemented by reference TRBV5-1 and TRBJ2-7, the full variable domain reads KAGVTQTPRYLIKTRGQQVTLSCSPISGHRSVSWYQQTPGQGLQFLFEYFSETQRNKGNFPGRFSGRQFSNSRSEMNVSTLELGDSALYLCASSLAAGGFYEQYFGPGTRLTVT.

This chain connects TRBV16 to TRBJ2-5, with D possibly being TRBD2 (5 bases). This CDR3 contains 13 residues. The V gene lost 7 bases and the J gene lost 5 bases, with 14 bases spanning the gap. Per the germline V gene, CDR1 is KGHSY and CDR2 is FQNENV. CDR3 bases: TGTGCCAGCACCCTTGGGAGCCTCGAGACCCAGTACTTC. Amino acid sequence: CASTLGSLETQYF.

The rearrangement uses TRBV27 and TRBJ1-6; maybe TRBD1 (6 bases). Germline V CDR1 and CDR2: MNHEY, SMNVEV (reference sequence). The CDR3 is 15 residues long. Trimming took 5 bases from V and 7 from J, leaving 15 bases between them. This chain's CDR3 is CASSTPGTSNSPLHF. The CDR3 region has the DNA TGTGCCAGCAGTACGCCCGGGACATCGAATTCACCCCTCCACTTT.

This sequence joins TRBV18 and TRBJ2-7, with TRBD1 matching 10 bases. This CDR3 contains 14 residues. V trimming: 6 bases; J trimming: 4 bases; junction bases outside the gene matches: 6. The V gene's germline CDR1 is KGHSH and CDR2 LQKENI. The CDR3 nucleotides are TGTGCCAGCTCGTCCGGGACAGGGGAGTACGAGCAGTACTTC. Amino acid sequence: CASSSGTGEYEQYF. The full variable domain, in which reference TRBV18 and TRBJ2-7 provide the parts outside the CDR3, is NAGVMQNPRHLVRRRGQEARLRCSPMKGHSHVYWYRQLPEEGLKFMVYLQKENIIDESGMPKERFSAEFPKEGPSILRIQQVVRGDSAAYFCASSSGTGEYEQYFGPGTRLTVT.

This chain links TRBV7-3 with TRBJ1-2; 8 bases map to TRBD1. The CDR3 runs to 15 residues. Unmatched junction bases numbered 9, after V lost 2 bases and J lost 7 bases. CDR1 and CDR2 (germline): SGHTA, FQGTGA. This chain's CDR3 is CASSLVQGVVGGYTF. In DNA form, the CDR3 reads TGTGCCAGCAGCTTAGTACAGGGGGTGGTAGGTGGCTACACCTTC.

The chain links TRBV25-1 to TRBJ2-7; D is perhaps TRBD2 (6 bases). V was shortened by 6 bases and J by 2 bases, with 14 bases between the two germline ends. The CDR3 covers 14 residues. The germline gives CDR1 MGHDK, CDR2 SYGVNS. The CDR3, as DNA: TGTGCCAGCAGCCAGGCCGGGGGAGCCTACGAGCAGTACTTC. Amino acids: CASSQAGGAYEQYF.

The chain carries TRBV7-2 and TRBJ2-7, with TRBD1 identical over 8 bases. CDR3 length equals 15 residues. The junction had 9 bases not matched to a gene; V was cut back by 6 bases and J by 2 bases. Germline V gives CDR1 SGHTA, CDR2 FQGNSA. CDR3 DNA sequence: TGTGCCAGCAGGACTCCGGGACAGGACCCCTACGAGCAGTACTTC. It is translated as CASRTPGQDPYEQYF.

The chain combines TRBV5-8 with TRBJ2-1; D may be TRBD2 (5 bases). This CDR3 is 13 amino acids long. Trimming removed 0 bases at V and 10 bases at J, with 11 bases between. The germline CDR1 and CDR2 sequences are SGHTS and YDEGEE. The CDR3 DNA is TGTGCCAGCAGCTTGGTTCCAGGAGGCGAGCAGTTCTTC. Translated: CASSLVPGGEQFF.

The chain couples TRBV11-1 to TRBJ2-7; 8 bases align to TRBD2. Germline V CDR1 and CDR2: SGHAT, FQDESV (reference sequence). Losses at the gene ends were 2 bases for V and 3 bases for J; bases not matched to a gene: 6. This CDR3 has 15 residues. In DNA, the CDR3 is TGTGCCAGCAGCTTATGGGCGGGGGGAGTCTACGAGCAGTACTTC. Protein product: CASSLWAGGVYEQYF.

V usage is TRBV28 and J usage is TRBJ1-6, with TRBD1 matching over 7 bases. CDR1 and CDR2 (germline): MDHEN, SYDVKM. The CDR3 is 19 amino acids. V gave up 3 bases and J gave up 1 base; unmatched junction bases: 12. The CDR3, as DNA: TGTGCCAGCAGTTTGAATCCGCGGACAGGACGGTCCTATAATTCACCCCTCCACTTT. Its translation: CASSLNPRTGRSYNSPLHF.

The rearrangement joins TRBV4-2 to TRBJ2-3; 10 nucleotides align to TRBD1. The V segment lost 4 bases and the J segment 4 bases; nucleotides outside the gene matches: 2. In germline, CDR1 is LGHNA, CDR2 YNFKEQ. CDR3 length: 14 amino acids. The CDR3 spells CASSRGQGSDTQYF. DNA of the CDR3: TGTGCCAGCAGCCGGGGACAGGGGTCAGATACGCAGTATTTT.

This sequence joins TRBV7-2 and TRBJ2-7, with 9 positions matching TRBD1. There are 15 residues in the CDR3. The V segment lost 6 bases and the J segment 2 bases; nucleotides outside the gene matches: 8. Germline CDR1 is SGHTA and CDR2 is FQGNSA. DNA for the CDR3: TGTGCCAGCAGATACGCCGGGACAGGGACCTACGAGCAGTACTTC. Its translation is CASRYAGTGTYEQYF.

This chain joins TRBV4-3 and TRBJ2-7; no firm D call. The V end was cut by 2 bases, the J end by 3 bases, with 20 bases between. The CDR3 runs 17 residues. Per the germline V gene, CDR1 is LGHNA and CDR2 is YSLEER. CDR3 protein: CASSQFFFGTAFYEQYF. In DNA, the CDR3 is TGCGCCAGCAGCCAATTCTTCTTCGGTACAGCTTTCTACGAGCAGTACTTC.